This paragraph covers one T cell receptor beta chain sequence. No antigen is known for it. V lost 9 bases, J lost 4 bases, and 18 bases lay in between. There are 14 residues in the CDR3. Germline lookup yields CDR1 LNHNV and CDR2 YYDKDF (reference sequence). The sample belongs to a study of T cell repertoires in cytomegalovirus infection. Using its own MiXCR run on the reads, TCRdb lists one record per CDR3 protein. The table includes about 890,000 distinct CDR3 sequences, under 40% detected once. This chain connects TRBV15 to TRBJ1-1, with D uncertain. This receptor was identified in a human donor in good health (CMV status not recorded). Some clones in this sample may be carry-over from other donors' samples. Source: cultured CD8+ T cells from PBMCs, taken from culture after CMV antigen stimulation. CDR3 protein: CATTARAEGTEAFF. The CDR3 nucleotides read TGTGCCACTACCGCGAGGGCGGAGGGCACTGAAGCTTTCTTT. The whole variable domain, filled in from reference TRBV15 and TRBJ1-1, reads DAMVIQNPRYQVTQFGKPVTLSCSQTLNHNVMYWYQQKSSQAPKLLFHYYDKDFNNEADTPDNFQSRRPNTSFCFLDIRSPGLGDTAMYLCATTARAEGTEAFFGQGTRLTVV.